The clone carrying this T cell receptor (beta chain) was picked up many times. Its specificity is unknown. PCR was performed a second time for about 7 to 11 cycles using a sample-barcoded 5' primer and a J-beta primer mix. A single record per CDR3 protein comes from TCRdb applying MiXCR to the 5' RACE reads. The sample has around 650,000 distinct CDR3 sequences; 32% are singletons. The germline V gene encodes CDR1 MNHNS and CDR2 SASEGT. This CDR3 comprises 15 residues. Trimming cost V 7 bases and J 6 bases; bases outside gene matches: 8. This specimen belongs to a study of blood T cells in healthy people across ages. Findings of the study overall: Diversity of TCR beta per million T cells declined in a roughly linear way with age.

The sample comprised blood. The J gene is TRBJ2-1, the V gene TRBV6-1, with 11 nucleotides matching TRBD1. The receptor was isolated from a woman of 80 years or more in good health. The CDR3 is CASTQQGQGGNEQFF. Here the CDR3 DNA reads TGTGCCAGCACTCAGCAGGGACAGGGGGGCAATGAGCAGTTCTTC.